These T cell receptor beta chains were read from a single sample in a study of blood T cell repertoires in COVID-19. Using immunoSEQ multiplex PCR, the repertoire was profiled, and TCRdb retains in-frame clones only, with some absent. Of 150,000 or so clones in the sample, roughly 90% were seen once. Sequencing used peripheral blood. All receptors derive from a young man with COVID-19, enrolled during active disease. The CDR3 runs from the conserved cysteine through the conserved F or W. The D gene is left open where the match is weak. Expanded clones are given a class, and other clones once, few, many or no size at all.

D gene: .
V gene: TRBV11-2
clone size: .
J gene: TRBJ2-2
CDR3 protein: CASSPGLKDTGELFF
CDR3 DNA: TGTGCCAGCAGCCCCGGACTGAAGGACACCGGGGAGCTGTTTTTT

D gene: TRBD1
V gene: TRBV4-2
clone size: .
J gene: TRBJ1-2
CDR3 protein: CASSPDRNYGYTF
CDR3 DNA: TGTGCCAGCAGCCCGGACAGGAACTATGGCTACACCTTC

D gene: .
V gene: TRBV7-9
clone size: .
J gene: TRBJ1-6
CDR3 protein: CASSPPGLSYNSPLHF
CDR3 DNA: TGTGCCAGCAGCCCCCCAGGGCTGTCCTATAATTCACCCCTCCACTTT

D gene: TRBD1
V gene: TRBV18
clone size: .
J gene: TRBJ2-2
CDR3 protein: CATEPQGETGELFF
CDR3 DNA: TGTGCCACCGAACCCCAGGGGGAGACCGGGGAGCTGTTTTTT

D gene: TRBD2
V gene: TRBV28
clone size: once
J gene: TRBJ2-1
CDR3 protein: CASRDTRLAGGFIDEQFF
CDR3 DNA: TGTGCCAGCAGGGATACGCGACTAGCGGGAGGGTTTATAGATGAGCAGTTCTTC

D gene: TRBD1
V gene: TRBV15
clone size: .
J gene: TRBJ2-7
CDR3 protein: CATSRPGTASYEQYF
CDR3 DNA: TGTGCCACCAGCAGACCCGGGACAGCGTCCTACGAGCAGTACTTC

D gene: .
V gene: TRBV5-1
clone size: .
J gene: TRBJ2-7
CDR3 protein: CASSFTPEVGEQYF
CDR3 DNA: TGCGCCAGCAGCTTTACCCCGGAGGTCGGCGAGCAGTACTTC

D gene: TRBD2
V gene: TRBV5-1
clone size: .
J gene: TRBJ2-5
CDR3 protein: CASSLGLAGETQYF
CDR3 DNA: TGCGCCAGCAGCTTGGGGCTAGCGGGAGAGACCCAGTACTTC

D gene: .
V gene: TRBV4-2
clone size: .
J gene: TRBJ1-4
CDR3 protein: CASSQALRGEKLFF
CDR3 DNA: TGTGCCAGCAGCCAAGCGCTTAGGGGTGAAAAACTGTTTTTT

D gene: TRBD1
V gene: TRBV5-6
clone size: .
J gene: TRBJ2-5
CDR3 protein: CASSVTGTGSQETQYF
CDR3 DNA: TGTGCCAGCAGCGTGACCGGGACAGGGTCCCAAGAGACCCAGTACTTC

D gene: .
V gene: TRBV6-1
clone size: .
J gene: TRBJ1-4
CDR3 protein: CASSDRAANEKLFF
CDR3 DNA: TGTGCCAGCAGTGACAGGGCGGCTAATGAAAAACTGTTTTTT

D gene: .
V gene: TRBV9
clone size: once
J gene: TRBJ1-2
CDR3 protein: CASSVAVLSNYGYTF
CDR3 DNA: TGTGCCAGCAGCGTAGCTGTTTTGTCTAACTATGGCTACACCTTC

D gene: .
V gene: TRBV6-1
clone size: .
J gene: TRBJ2-4
CDR3 protein: CASSDSLRAPVAKNIQYF
CDR3 DNA: TGTGCCAGCAGTGATTCGTTAAGAGCGCCGGTAGCCAAAAACATTCAGTACTTC

D gene: .
V gene: TRBV28
clone size: few
J gene: TRBJ2-1
CDR3 protein: CASSLDGTPSNEQFF
CDR3 DNA: TGTGCCAGCAGTTTAGATGGGACTCCTTCTAATGAGCAGTTCTTC

D gene: .
V gene: TRBV28
clone size: .
J gene: TRBJ2-2
CDR3 protein: CASQEGGAPRGTGELFF
CDR3 DNA: TGTGCCAGCCAAGAGGGGGGGGCCCCTAGGGGCACCGGGGAGCTGTTTTTT

D gene: TRBD1
V gene: TRBV19
clone size: .
J gene: TRBJ2-7
CDR3 protein: CASSITPRTGGVYEQYF
CDR3 DNA: TGTGCCAGTAGTATTACCCCCCGGACAGGGGGTGTCTACGAGCAGTACTTC

D gene: .
V gene: TRBV3-1/TRBV3-2
clone size: .
J gene: TRBJ1-5
CDR3 protein: CASSHHPAGVQPQHF
CDR3 DNA: TGTGCCAGCAGCCATCACCCCGCAGGGGTACAGCCCCAGCATTTT

D gene: TRBD1
V gene: TRBV19
clone size: .
J gene: TRBJ2-7
CDR3 protein: CASSAGTGTSTRQYF
CDR3 DNA: TGTGCCAGTAGTGCGGGGACAGGAACTTCTACGAGGCAGTACTTC

D gene: .
V gene: TRBV7-2
clone size: .
J gene: TRBJ1-2
CDR3 protein: CASSLTVRGGYGYTF
CDR3 DNA: TGTGCCAGCAGCTTAACGGTCAGGGGCGGGTATGGCTACACCTTC

D gene: .
V gene: TRBV19
clone size: .
J gene: TRBJ1-6
CDR3 protein: CASSTQGNSPLHF
CDR3 DNA: TGTGCCAGTAGTACCCAGGGGAATTCACCCCTCCACTTT

D gene: .
V gene: TRBV7-2
clone size: .
J gene: TRBJ1-4
CDR3 protein: CASSFGRTVNEKLFF
CDR3 DNA: TGTGCCAGCAGCTTCGGACGGACAGTAAACGAAAAACTGTTTTTT

D gene: .
V gene: TRBV25-1
clone size: once
J gene: TRBJ1-4
CDR3 protein: CASSEGGWGEKLFF
CDR3 DNA: TGTGCCAGCAGTGAGGGGGGATGGGGTGAAAAACTGTTTTTT

D gene: TRBD1
V gene: TRBV7-2
clone size: once
J gene: TRBJ1-4
CDR3 protein: CASSSMTGDEKLFF
CDR3 DNA: TGTGCCAGCAGCTCGATGACAGGGGATGAAAAACTGTTTTTT

D gene: TRBD2
V gene: TRBV11-2
clone size: few
J gene: TRBJ2-3
CDR3 protein: CASSFGRLAGTDTQYF
CDR3 DNA: TGTGCCAGCAGCTTTGGCCGACTAGCAGGGACAGATACGCAGTATTTT

D gene: .
V gene: TRBV4-1
clone size: .
J gene: TRBJ1-2
CDR3 protein: CASSQDSGLNGYTF
CDR3 DNA: TGCGCCAGCAGCCAAGATTCGGGGTTGAATGGCTACACCTTC

D gene: .
V gene: TRBV6-5
clone size: .
J gene: TRBJ2-7
CDR3 protein: CASSIRDKAYEQYF
CDR3 DNA: TGTGCCAGCAGTATCCGGGACAAAGCCTACGAGCAGTACTTC

D gene: TRBD2
V gene: TRBV3-1/TRBV3-2
clone size: .
J gene: TRBJ2-1
CDR3 protein: CASSQDWASGRLLNEQFF
CDR3 DNA: TGTGCCAGCAGCCAAGATTGGGCTAGCGGGAGGTTGTTGAATGAGCAGTTCTTC